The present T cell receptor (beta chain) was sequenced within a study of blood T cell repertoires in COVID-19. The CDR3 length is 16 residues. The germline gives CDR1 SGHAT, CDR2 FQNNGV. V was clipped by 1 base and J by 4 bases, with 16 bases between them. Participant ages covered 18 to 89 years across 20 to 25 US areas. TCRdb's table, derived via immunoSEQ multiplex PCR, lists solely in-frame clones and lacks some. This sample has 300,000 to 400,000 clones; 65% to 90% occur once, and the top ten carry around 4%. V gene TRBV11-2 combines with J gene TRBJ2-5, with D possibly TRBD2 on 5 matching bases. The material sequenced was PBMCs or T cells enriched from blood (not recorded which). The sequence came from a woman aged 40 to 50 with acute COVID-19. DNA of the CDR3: TGTGCCAGCAGCTTAGCAGTAGGTGGGAGAGTAGAGACCCAGTACTTC. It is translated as CASSLAVGGRVETQYF.